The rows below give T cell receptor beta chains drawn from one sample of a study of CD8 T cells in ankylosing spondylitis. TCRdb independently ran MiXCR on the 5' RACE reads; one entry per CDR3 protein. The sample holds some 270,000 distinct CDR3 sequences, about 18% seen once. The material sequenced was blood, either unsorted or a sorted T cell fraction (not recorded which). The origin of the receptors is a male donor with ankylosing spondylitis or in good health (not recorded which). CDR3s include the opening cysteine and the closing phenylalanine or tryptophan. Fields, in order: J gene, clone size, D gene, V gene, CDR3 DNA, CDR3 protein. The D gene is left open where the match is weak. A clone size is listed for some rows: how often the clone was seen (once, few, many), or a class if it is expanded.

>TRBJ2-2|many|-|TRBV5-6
TGTGCCAGCAGCCTGAACACCGGGGAGCTGTTTTTT
CASSLNTGELFF
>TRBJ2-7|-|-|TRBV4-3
TGCGCCAGCAGCCAAGACGGCAGAGCCTACGAGCAGTACTTC
CASSQDGRAYEQYF
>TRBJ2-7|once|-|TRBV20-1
TGCAGGACCGGACTTAACCGCTCCTACGAGCAGTACTTC
CRTGLNRSYEQYF
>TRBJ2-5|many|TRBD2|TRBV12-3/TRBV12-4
TGTGCCAGCAGTCCCCGATTTGCGGGAGGTGAGACCCAGTACTTC
CASSPRFAGGETQYF
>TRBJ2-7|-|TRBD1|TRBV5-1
TGCGCCAGCAGCCCCATGATGGGACAGGGCTACGAGCAGTACTTC
CASSPMMGQGYEQYF
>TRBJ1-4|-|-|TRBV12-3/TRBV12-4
TGTGCCAGCACTGCAGGGGTGACAACTAATGAAAAACTGTTTTTT
CASTAGVTTNEKLFF
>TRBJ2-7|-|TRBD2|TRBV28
TGTGCCAGCAGTTATCGGCTAGCGGGAGGGCACGAGCAGTACTTC
CASSYRLAGGHEQYF
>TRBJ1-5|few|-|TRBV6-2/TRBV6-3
TGTGCCAGCAGTTATCTCTATCAGCCCCAGCATTTT
CASSYLYQPQHF
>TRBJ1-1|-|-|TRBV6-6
TGTGCCAGCAGTACGAGGCCGGTGGAAAAAGCTTTCTTT
CASSTRPVEKAFF
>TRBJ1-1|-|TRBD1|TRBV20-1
TGCAGTGCTAGAGATATTTCACAGGGGGCCACTGAAGCTTTCTTT
CSARDISQGATEAFF
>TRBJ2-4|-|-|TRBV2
TGTGCCAGCAGTGATTTGGGGACGGCCAAAAACATTCAGTACTTC
CASSDLGTAKNIQYF
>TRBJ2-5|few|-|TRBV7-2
TGTGCCAGCAGCTCCCAGGGGGCGGGAGGAGAGACCCAGTACTTC
CASSSQGAGGETQYF
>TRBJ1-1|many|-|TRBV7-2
TGTGCCAGCAGCTTACTGCCCCCGGGACAAGGGGCTTTCTTT
CASSLLPPGQGAFF
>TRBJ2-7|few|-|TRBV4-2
TGTGCCAGCAGCTCCGGGACTGGTGTCTTCGAGCAGTACTTC
CASSSGTGVFEQYF
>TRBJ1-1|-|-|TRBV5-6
TGTGCCAGCAGCTTACCTACAGGCGGGGAAGCTTTCTTT
CASSLPTGGEAFF
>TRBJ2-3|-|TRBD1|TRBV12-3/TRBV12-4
TGTGCCAGCAGTTTTTACCTCGCCAGGGGGTGGGATACGCAGTATTTT
CASSFYLARGWDTQYF
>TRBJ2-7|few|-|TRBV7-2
TGTGCCAGCAGCATCTGGGCGGGAACGTACGAGCAGTACTTC
CASSIWAGTYEQYF
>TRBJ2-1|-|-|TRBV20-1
TGCAGTGCTAGCCGACTAGAGTATGGTGAGCAGTTCTTC
CSASRLEYGEQFF
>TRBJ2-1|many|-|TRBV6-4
TGTGCCAGCAGTTCTGGAGAGAGTAATGAGCAGTTCTTC
CASSSGESNEQFF
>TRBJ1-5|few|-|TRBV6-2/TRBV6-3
TGTGCCAGCAGTCCAGGATTTGGGAATCAGCCCCAGCATTTT
CASSPGFGNQPQHF
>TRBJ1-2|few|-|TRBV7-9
TGTGCCAGCACTTTCACATCCAACTATGGCTACACCTTC
CASTFTSNYGYTF
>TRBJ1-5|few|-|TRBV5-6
TGTGCCAGCAGCTTGCGGCAGGGCAAGGGGCCCCAGCATTTT
CASSLRQGKGPQHF
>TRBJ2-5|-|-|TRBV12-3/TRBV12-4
TGTGCCAGCAGTTTAACGGATAAGGCCGGTACCCAGTACTTC
CASSLTDKAGTQYF
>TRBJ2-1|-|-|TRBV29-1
TGCAGCGTTGAACTGTGGAATAGCTCCTACAATAAGCAGTTCTTC
CSVELWNSSYNKQFF
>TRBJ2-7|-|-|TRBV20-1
TGCAGTGCTAGTCCAGGATCCGAGCAGTACTTC
CSASPGSEQYF
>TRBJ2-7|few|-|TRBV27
TGTGCCAGCAGTTTCCTTCGTGCGGCGGGACCCCACTACGAGCAGTACTTC
CASSFLRAAGPHYEQYF
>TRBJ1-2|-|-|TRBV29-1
TGCAGCGTTGAAGGGTTGGGGGATGGCTACACCTTC
CSVEGLGDGYTF
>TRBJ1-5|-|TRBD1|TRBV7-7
TGTGCTAGCAGGTTCGACAGGGACCTTTTGGGGTGGCCCCAGCATTTT
CASRFDRDLLGWPQHF
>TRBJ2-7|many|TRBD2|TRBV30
TGTGCCTGTCGTGGGACTAGCTACGAGCAGTACTTC
CACRGTSYEQYF
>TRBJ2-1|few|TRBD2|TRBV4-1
TGCGCCAGCAGCCAGACCCGAGCGGGAGAAGGCTACAATGAGCAGTTCTTC
CASSQTRAGEGYNEQFF
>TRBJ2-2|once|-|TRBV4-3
TGCGCCAGCAGCCAATTCGACAGGGGCGGGGGCACCGGGGAGCTGTTTTTT
CASSQFDRGGGTGELFF
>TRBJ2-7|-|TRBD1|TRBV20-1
TGCAGTGCTAGGAACGCAGGGGGATACGAGCAGTACTTC
CSARNAGGYEQYF
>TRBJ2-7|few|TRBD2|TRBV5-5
TGTGCCAGCAGCTTGGAGGGCGGGAGGGTCACCGAGCAGTACTTC
CASSLEGGRVTEQYF
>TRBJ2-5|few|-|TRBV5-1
TGCGCCAGCAGAAAGAGGGACCAAGAGACCCAGTACTTC
CASRKRDQETQYF
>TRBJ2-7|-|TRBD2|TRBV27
TGTGCCAGCAGTGACCCGGGACTAGCGACCTACGAGCAGTACTTC
CASSDPGLATYEQYF
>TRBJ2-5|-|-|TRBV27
TGTGCCAGCAGTTTAGGATTATGGGAGACCCAGTACTTC
CASSLGLWETQYF
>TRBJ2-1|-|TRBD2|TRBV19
TGTGCCAGTAGTATCGGACTAGGGAATGAGCAGTTCTTC
CASSIGLGNEQFF
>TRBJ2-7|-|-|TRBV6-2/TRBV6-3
TGTGCCAGCAGCTCGGGGGGCGGCACCTACGAGCAGTACTTC
CASSSGGGTYEQYF
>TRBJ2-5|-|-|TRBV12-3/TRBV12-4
TGTGCCAGCAGTTTACGGACTGATCAAGAGACCCAGTACTTC
CASSLRTDQETQYF
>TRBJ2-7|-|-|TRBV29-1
TGCAGCGTCGACCCACGCGGAAGGGTTAACTCCTACGAGCAGTACTTC
CSVDPRGRVNSYEQYF
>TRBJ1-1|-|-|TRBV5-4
TGTGCCAGCAGCCCGGGGAACCGGGGGAACACTGAAGCTTTCTTT
CASSPGNRGNTEAFF
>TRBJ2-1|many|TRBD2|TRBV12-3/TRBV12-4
TGTGCCAGCAGGCAAACCGGGACTAGGGTCGATGAGCAGTTCTTC
CASRQTGTRVDEQFF
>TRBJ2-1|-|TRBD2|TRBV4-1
TGCGCCAGCAGCCGTGATACCCCGGGACTAGCGGCTAATGAGCAGTTCTTC
CASSRDTPGLAANEQFF
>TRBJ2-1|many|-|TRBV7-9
TGTGCCAGCAGCTTTCGGGACTTTCCAGGGGAGCAGTTCTTC
CASSFRDFPGEQFF
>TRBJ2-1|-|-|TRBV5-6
TGTGCCAGCAGCTTGGATCTGGGCTCCTACAATGAGCAGTTCTTC
CASSLDLGSYNEQFF
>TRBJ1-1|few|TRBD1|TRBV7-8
TGTGCCAGCAGCTTAGCTCGGGGGACAGCGAACACTGAAGCTTTCTTT
CASSLARGTANTEAFF
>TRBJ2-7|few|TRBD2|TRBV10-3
TGTGCCATCAGCCAAAACCGGGACTATCGTTACGAGCAGTACTTC
CAISQNRDYRYEQYF